This T cell receptor beta chain originates from a study of regulatory T cells in long-lasting Graves disease (dated by TCRdb to the early 2020s). General notes on the study: Patients with newly diagnosed Graves' disease had been on antithyroid drugs for under 3 months. Peripheral blood TCR sequencing and RNA sequencing compared persistent Graves' disease patients with newly diagnosed Graves' disease patients. The study took place in China and was registered as a clinical trial. A total of 33 samples were covered by TCR sequencing, comprising around 13 persistent and 20 newly diagnosed Graves' disease patients.

The paper as a whole reports these results and caveats: The small sample size was acknowledged by the authors as a limitation that may reduce accuracy. Only the TCR beta chain was sequenced and analyzed. Preferential use of TRBV28, TRBJ1-2 and TRBJ2-5 was observed in persistent disease, whereas TRBV20-1 and TRBJ2-1 were favored in newly diagnosed disease. More public clonotypes were shared among persistent patients (2,741) than among newly diagnosed patients (more than 900). Compared with newly diagnosed patients, patients with persistent Graves' disease had lower TCR Shannon entropy and fewer highly expanded clones, which suggests clonal expansion. Because the primary lesion, thyroid tissue, could not be accessed, the study looked at peripheral blood alone.

V loses 5 bases at its end and J loses 9 bases; junction bases beyond the gene matches: 13. The CDR3 spans 16 residues, from the cysteine through the phenylalanine. Only the CDR3 region is kept as DNA, spanning 48 bases read in frame from base 1. The germline V gene supplies CDR1 SGHVS and CDR2 FQNEAQ. Interpreted using the paper, the time point label stands for: newly diagnosed GD, antithyroid drugs for less than 3 months. RNA was extracted from PBMCs in TRIzol for both TCR sequencing and RNA sequencing. Graves' disease was diagnosed according to American Thyroid Association guidelines. Patients were recruited from an endocrinology department in Xi'an, China. Each patient gave around 9.2 milliliters of peripheral blood, collected in an EDTA anticoagulant tube. Ficoll Paque Plus density gradient separation was used to isolate PBMCs, and no further T cell sorting was performed. An Agilent 2100 Bioanalyzer and agarose gel were used to check RNA quality, while a NanoDrop 2000 measured RNA concentration.

The library was generated by multiplex PCR. TCRdb shows the sequencer as Illumina HiSeq 4000. To build TCR beta libraries, CDR3 regions were amplified by Arm-PCR using iRepertoire HTBI primers. PCR products were gel purified before sequencing. The paper's data handling went like this. Across samples, around 58 TRBV and approximately 15 TRBJ segments were identified and used for gene usage analysis of CDR3 amino acid clonotypes. COPE and FqMerger were used to merge the filtered high-quality paired reads into contigs. BLAST was used to align contigs to the IMGT TRBV, TRBD and TRBJ reference genes, and CDR3 was defined following IMGT. Clonotypes above 0.1% frequency were classified as highly expanded clones. Shannon entropy was used to measure repertoire diversity, and the Gini coefficient was used to measure V-J evenness. A clonotype found in more than one individual was treated as public. TCRdb reprocessing: public reads trimmed at Q25 with fastp, clones called with MiXCR, in-frame beta chains kept. CDR3 protein sequences are deduplicated, and each keeps its most common genes and DNA. The V and J calls were not made by the authors but by TCRdb's processing. The sample records about 540,000 distinct CDR3 sequences, approximately 15% of which are singletons. Roughly a tenth of the sample is in the top ten clones.

This clonotype was counted at least ten times. This receptor's antigen is unknown. Per-base qualities were not stored, and no clone one base away is much larger. These data also featured in a second study, about T cells in Graves' hyperthyroidism and ophthalmopathy. According to the second study: Graves' hyperthyroidism was defined as stable when no progression to ophthalmopathy occurred over 18 months of follow-up. Hyperthyroidism patients were newly diagnosed, with disease duration under 2 months, and aged 18 to 65 years. Any patient with an uncontrolled infection, another autoimmune disease, pregnancy or lactation was excluded. Diagnoses were established on the basis of clinical symptoms, serum thyroxine and TRAb, thyroid ultrasound, and orbital computed tomography. For the first round of RT-PCR on the TCR CDR3, the HTBI primer set was used together with the Qiagen OneStep RT-PCR kit. Blood samples also contained most of the expanded thyroid clonotypes (frequency above 0.001), which suggests that blood repertoires may reflect thyroid immune responses. In cross-validation, a model built on a 13 V-J signature told ophthalmopathy apart from stable hyperthyroidism with just under 90% sensitivity and 81% to 82% specificity, and in testing the same model reached 80%/75%. In validation, progression to ophthalmopathy was predicted by the model with nearly 71% sensitivity and 72.22% specificity, a median of approximately 7.1 months before onset. TCR V-J signatures able to tell the groups apart were searched for in a discovery cohort of more than 90 patients, of whom 43 had Graves' ophthalmopathy and more than 55 had stable Graves' hyperthyroidism. Prospective prediction of ophthalmopathy was tested in an independent validation cohort of fewer than 20 hyperthyroidism patients and 17 patients who later progressed to ophthalmopathy. The 90 to 100 discovery patients were randomly split 7:3 into training and test sets. Thyroid tissue and blood T-cell repertoires from over 5 Graves' hyperthyroidism patients were also compared in the study. Once sampling was done, hyperthyroidism patients were given methimazole at a starting dose of 30 mg daily, whereas ophthalmopathy patients were given high-dose intravenous methylprednisolone. The libraries were constructed in a second round of multiplex PCR and then size-selected and purified. Sequencing of the libraries was done on an Illumina HiSeq2000 using paired-end 100 bp reads. SOAPnuke was used to process the raw data, removing reads that contained adapters or uncalled bases, had a mean Phred below 15, or lacked an exact match to the constant primer or identifier. COPE v1.2.5 was used to merge high-quality paired reads, and clonotypes were defined as unique nucleotide sequences. Clonotypes were aligned to IMGT TRBV, TRBD and TRBJ reference segments using MiTCR v1.1. Only V-J combinations with frequency above 0.0001, covering about 99% of repertoires, were analysed. The TCS score was defined as the ratio of F50 (clonal expansion) to E x V (chaos), calculated using BLOSUM62-based TCRdist between CDR3 peptides within each V-J. Welch's t-statistics and random forest reduced several hundred V-J features to roughly 13, which were used in a naive Bayes classifier (R e1071). No statistical method was used to fix the sample size in advance, and group allocation was not hidden from the investigators. TCR Vbeta CDR3 sequencing of 130 to 150 peripheral blood samples (43 ophthalmopathy, roughly 74 hyperthyroidism and approximately 17 progressor patients) is reported in the paper.

This clonotype originated in a man aged 25-40 years with Graves disease. Donor details come from another sample of the same person, matched by shared clones. The chain links TRBV7-8 with TRBJ2-1; TRBD2 fits 10 bases in the junction. This specimen consisted of peripheral blood mononuclear cells (PBMCs), obtained at new diagnosis, from a patient treated with antithyroid drugs. The DNA sequence follows: TGTGCCAGCAGCCGCACTAGCGGGGTTACCGGAAGTGAGCAGTTCTTC. It encodes CASSRTSGVTGSEQFF.